A selection of T cell receptor beta chains follows, all from one sample in a study of T cell responses to AZD1222 COVID-19 vaccine. Sequenced by immunoSEQ multiplex PCR; TCRdb stores in-frame clones only, minus some. The sample holds 130,000 or so clones, approximately 93% seen once. The specimen comprised peripheral blood, sampled on day 0 of AZD1222 vaccination. Source of these receptors: an adult in good health. Both conserved end residues are part of each CDR3. D genes are given only for firm matches. Rows may omit the clone size; those that give it use once, few, many or a size class.

TRBV4-1,.,.,TRBJ1-5,CASSQEQGVVNQPQHF,TGCGCCAGCAGCCAAGAACAGGGAGTGGTGAATCAGCCCCAGCATTTT
TRBV6-1,TRBD1,.,TRBJ1-3,CASLLGQGVGNTIYF,TGTGCCAGCTTGCTAGGACAGGGCGTTGGAAACACCATATATTTT
TRBV5-6,.,.,TRBJ1-6,CATGRHPGTNSPLHF,TGTGCCACCGGACGGCACCCGGGAACTAATTCACCCCTCCACTTT
TRBV6-5,TRBD1,.,TRBJ1-5,CASSTGAQPQHF,TGTGCCAGCAGCACAGGGGCCCAGCCCCAGCATTTT
TRBV28,.,.,TRBJ1-1,CASTDPGWDTEAFF,TGTGCCAGCACCGACCCCGGGTGGGACACTGAAGCTTTCTTT
TRBV30,.,.,TRBJ2-2,CACYSGSGELFF,TGTGCCTGCTACTCGGGTTCCGGGGAGCTGTTTTTT
TRBV7-2,TRBD2,.,TRBJ2-1,CASSMRLAGKYNEQFF,TGTGCCAGCAGCATGAGACTAGCGGGGAAGTACAATGAGCAGTTCTTC
TRBV28,TRBD1,.,TRBJ1-6,CASSLPQGAGNSPLHF,TGTGCCAGCAGTTTACCACAGGGGGCGGGTAATTCACCCCTCCACTTT
TRBV19,.,.,TRBJ2-2,CASSITGNTGELFF,TGTGCCAGTAGTATAACAGGCAACACCGGGGAGCTGTTTTTT
TRBV29-1,.,.,TRBJ2-7,CSVRQSYEQYF,TGCAGCGTTCGTCAATCTTACGAGCAGTACTTC
TRBV5-1,.,.,TRBJ2-7,CASSLRKTGLPYEQYF,TGCGCCAGCAGCTTAAGGAAGACAGGTTTACCTTACGAGCAGTACTTC
TRBV2,TRBD2,.,TRBJ2-1,CASSDLVTSGVNEQFF,TGTGCCAGCAGTGATCTCGTGACTAGCGGGGTGAATGAGCAGTTCTTC
TRBV11-2,.,.,TRBJ2-1,CASSLDGGPSNEQFF,TGTGCCAGCAGCTTAGACGGGGGGCCCTCCAATGAGCAGTTCTTC
TRBV5-4,TRBD1,.,TRBJ2-7,CASSEYSGTGANYEQYF,TGTGCCAGCAGCGAATACTCCGGGACAGGGGCCAACTACGAGCAGTACTTC
TRBV7-8,.,once,TRBJ2-5,CASSLGGPVPKRRGTQYF,TGTGCCAGCAGCTTAGGGGGGCCAGTGCCCAAGCGGCGAGGGACCCAGTACTTC
TRBV19,.,.,TRBJ1-2,CATTKKAQGGGYTF,TGTGCCACTACCAAGAAAGCACAGGGAGGTGGCTACACCTTC
TRBV28,.,.,TRBJ2-5,CASTPQGGQETQYF,TGTGCCAGCACACCACAGGGAGGGCAAGAGACCCAGTACTTC
TRBV28,TRBD1,.,TRBJ1-4,CASSSQGENEKLFF,TGTGCCAGCAGTTCCCAGGGGGAGAATGAAAAACTGTTTTTT
TRBV3-1/TRBV3-2,.,.,TRBJ2-5,CAAMGGHGGLQETQYF,TGTGCCGCCATGGGGGGCCATGGGGGACTCCAAGAGACCCAGTACTTC
TRBV7-6,.,.,TRBJ2-4,CASSPFPARDAKNIQYF,TGTGCCAGCAGCCCCTTTCCCGCCAGGGATGCCAAAAACATTCAGTACTTC